The rows below give T cell receptor beta chains drawn from one sample of a study of blood T cells in healthy people across ages. TCRdb recomputed calls from the 5' RACE reads with MiXCR, one row per CDR3 protein. The table shows a few hundred thousand distinct CDR3 sequences, with 27% occurring only once. The sequenced sample consisted of blood. The origin of the receptors is a woman aged 70-85 years in good health. The CDR3 runs from the conserved cysteine through the conserved F or W. Each record gives: CDR3 DNA, CDR3 protein, clone size, CDR3 length, J gene, V gene, D gene. A D gene is named only where the DNA matches it firmly. The size of a clone is reported for some rows only, either as once, few or many, or as a class for expanded clones.

TGCGCCAGCAGCACCCAGGGAATCGCAGATACGCAGTATTTT,CASSTQGIADTQYF,-,14,TRBJ2-3,TRBV5-1,-
TGTGCCAGCAGCCCCAGACTAGCGGGGGTCCCCGGGGAGCTGTTTTTT,CASSPRLAGVPGELFF,-,16,TRBJ2-2,TRBV7-2,TRBD2
TGCGCCAGCAGTCAAACTTCAGGGACCGGGGAGCTGTTTTTT,CASSQTSGTGELFF,-,14,TRBJ2-2,TRBV5-1,-
TGTGCCAGCAGCTCATTCGCCGGGGGCATTCAGTACTTC,CASSSFAGGIQYF,-,13,TRBJ2-4,TRBV11-3,-
TGCGCCAGCAGACTTGAGGGAGAGCAGTTCTTC,CASRLEGEQFF,-,11,TRBJ2-1,TRBV5-1,-
TGTGCCAGCAGCTCTCTGGGGGGTTCAGATACGCAGTATTTT,CASSSLGGSDTQYF,few,14,TRBJ2-3,TRBV11-3,-
TGTGCCAGCAGCCAAGGAGAGGGGTGGAACTATGGCTACACCTTC,CASSQGEGWNYGYTF,-,15,TRBJ1-2,TRBV4-2,-
TGTGCCAGCAGTCTTTTGGAGAACACTGAAGCTTTCTTT,CASSLLENTEAFF,many,13,TRBJ1-1,TRBV6-2/TRBV6-3,-
TGTGCCAGCAGCCAAGCAGGAGTTGGTGGCGAGCAGTACTTC,CASSQAGVGGEQYF,-,14,TRBJ2-7,TRBV3-1,-
TGTGCCATCAGTGAGTCTTTCGTGTCTTCACCCCTCCACTTT,CAISESFVSSPLHF,many,14,TRBJ1-6,TRBV10-3,-
TGCAGTGGATATCAGGATCCGAACACTGAAGCTTTCTTT,CSGYQDPNTEAFF,few,13,TRBJ1-1,TRBV20-1,-
TGCAGCGTTGGCGCTGGCACAGATACGCAGTATTTT,CSVGAGTDTQYF,-,12,TRBJ2-3,TRBV29-1,-
TGTGCCAGCAGCGTTCGACAGGGGTGGAGCTACGAGCAGTACTTC,CASSVRQGWSYEQYF,-,15,TRBJ2-7,TRBV7-2,TRBD1
TGTGCCAGCAGCCTGGGACTAGCGGGGGGAAGCACAGATACGCAGTATTTT,CASSLGLAGGSTDTQYF,few,17,TRBJ2-3,TRBV7-9,TRBD2